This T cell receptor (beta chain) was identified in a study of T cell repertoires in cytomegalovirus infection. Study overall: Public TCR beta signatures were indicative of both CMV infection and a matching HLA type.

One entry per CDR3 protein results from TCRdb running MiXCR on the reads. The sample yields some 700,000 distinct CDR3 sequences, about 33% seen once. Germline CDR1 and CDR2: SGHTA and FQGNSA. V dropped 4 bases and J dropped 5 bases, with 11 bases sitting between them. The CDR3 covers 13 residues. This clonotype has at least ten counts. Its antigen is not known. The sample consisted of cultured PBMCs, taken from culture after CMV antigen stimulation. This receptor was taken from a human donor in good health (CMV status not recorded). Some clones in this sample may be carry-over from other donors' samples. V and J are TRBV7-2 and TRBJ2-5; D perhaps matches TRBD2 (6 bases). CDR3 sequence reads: CASSWGTLETQYF. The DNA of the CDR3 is TGTGCCAGCAGCTGGGGGACTCTGGAGACCCAGTACTTC. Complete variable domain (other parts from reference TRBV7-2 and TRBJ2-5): GAGVSQSPSNKVTEKGKDVELRCDPISGHTALYWYRQSLGQGLEFLIYFQGNSAPDKSGLPSDRFSAERTGGSVSTLTIQRTQQEDSAVYLCASSWGTLETQYFGPGTRLLVL.